This TCR beta chain derives from a study of T cell changes during pregnancy in multiple sclerosis. In germline, CDR1 is MNHEY, CDR2 SMNVEV (reference sequence). The CDR3 loop spans 16 amino acids. Trimming removed 4 bases from V and 6 bases from J; junction bases left unmatched: 10. Sequencing used immunoSEQ multiplex PCR; TCRdb keeps in-frame clones, though not all of them. The sample lists roughly 37,000 clones; 92% were seen once. The material was CD8+ T cells from peripheral blood mononuclear cells, obtained before pregnancy. This receptor was obtained from a female donor with multiple sclerosis, enrolled in a pregnancy study. The rearrangement uses TRBV27 and TRBJ2-2; 8 bases map to TRBD2. CDR3 loop: CASSSYHSGEAGELFF. The CDR3 nucleotides read TGTGCCAGCAGTTCCTACCATAGCGGGGAAGCCGGGGAGCTGTTTTTT.